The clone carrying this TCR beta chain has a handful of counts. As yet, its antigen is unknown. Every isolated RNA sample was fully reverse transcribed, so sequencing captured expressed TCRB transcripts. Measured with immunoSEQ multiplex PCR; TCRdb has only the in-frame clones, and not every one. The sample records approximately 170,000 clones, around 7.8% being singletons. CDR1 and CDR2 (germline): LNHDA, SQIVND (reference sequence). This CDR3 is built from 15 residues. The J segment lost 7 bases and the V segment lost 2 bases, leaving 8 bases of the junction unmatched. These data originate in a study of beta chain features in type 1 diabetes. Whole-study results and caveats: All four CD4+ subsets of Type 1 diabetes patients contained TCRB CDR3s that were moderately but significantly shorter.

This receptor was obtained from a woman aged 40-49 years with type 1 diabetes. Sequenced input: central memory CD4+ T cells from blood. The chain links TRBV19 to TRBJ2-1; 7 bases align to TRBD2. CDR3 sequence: CASSIKGGSVNEQFF. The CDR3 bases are TGTGCCAGTAGTATAAAAGGCGGGAGCGTAAATGAGCAGTTCTTC.